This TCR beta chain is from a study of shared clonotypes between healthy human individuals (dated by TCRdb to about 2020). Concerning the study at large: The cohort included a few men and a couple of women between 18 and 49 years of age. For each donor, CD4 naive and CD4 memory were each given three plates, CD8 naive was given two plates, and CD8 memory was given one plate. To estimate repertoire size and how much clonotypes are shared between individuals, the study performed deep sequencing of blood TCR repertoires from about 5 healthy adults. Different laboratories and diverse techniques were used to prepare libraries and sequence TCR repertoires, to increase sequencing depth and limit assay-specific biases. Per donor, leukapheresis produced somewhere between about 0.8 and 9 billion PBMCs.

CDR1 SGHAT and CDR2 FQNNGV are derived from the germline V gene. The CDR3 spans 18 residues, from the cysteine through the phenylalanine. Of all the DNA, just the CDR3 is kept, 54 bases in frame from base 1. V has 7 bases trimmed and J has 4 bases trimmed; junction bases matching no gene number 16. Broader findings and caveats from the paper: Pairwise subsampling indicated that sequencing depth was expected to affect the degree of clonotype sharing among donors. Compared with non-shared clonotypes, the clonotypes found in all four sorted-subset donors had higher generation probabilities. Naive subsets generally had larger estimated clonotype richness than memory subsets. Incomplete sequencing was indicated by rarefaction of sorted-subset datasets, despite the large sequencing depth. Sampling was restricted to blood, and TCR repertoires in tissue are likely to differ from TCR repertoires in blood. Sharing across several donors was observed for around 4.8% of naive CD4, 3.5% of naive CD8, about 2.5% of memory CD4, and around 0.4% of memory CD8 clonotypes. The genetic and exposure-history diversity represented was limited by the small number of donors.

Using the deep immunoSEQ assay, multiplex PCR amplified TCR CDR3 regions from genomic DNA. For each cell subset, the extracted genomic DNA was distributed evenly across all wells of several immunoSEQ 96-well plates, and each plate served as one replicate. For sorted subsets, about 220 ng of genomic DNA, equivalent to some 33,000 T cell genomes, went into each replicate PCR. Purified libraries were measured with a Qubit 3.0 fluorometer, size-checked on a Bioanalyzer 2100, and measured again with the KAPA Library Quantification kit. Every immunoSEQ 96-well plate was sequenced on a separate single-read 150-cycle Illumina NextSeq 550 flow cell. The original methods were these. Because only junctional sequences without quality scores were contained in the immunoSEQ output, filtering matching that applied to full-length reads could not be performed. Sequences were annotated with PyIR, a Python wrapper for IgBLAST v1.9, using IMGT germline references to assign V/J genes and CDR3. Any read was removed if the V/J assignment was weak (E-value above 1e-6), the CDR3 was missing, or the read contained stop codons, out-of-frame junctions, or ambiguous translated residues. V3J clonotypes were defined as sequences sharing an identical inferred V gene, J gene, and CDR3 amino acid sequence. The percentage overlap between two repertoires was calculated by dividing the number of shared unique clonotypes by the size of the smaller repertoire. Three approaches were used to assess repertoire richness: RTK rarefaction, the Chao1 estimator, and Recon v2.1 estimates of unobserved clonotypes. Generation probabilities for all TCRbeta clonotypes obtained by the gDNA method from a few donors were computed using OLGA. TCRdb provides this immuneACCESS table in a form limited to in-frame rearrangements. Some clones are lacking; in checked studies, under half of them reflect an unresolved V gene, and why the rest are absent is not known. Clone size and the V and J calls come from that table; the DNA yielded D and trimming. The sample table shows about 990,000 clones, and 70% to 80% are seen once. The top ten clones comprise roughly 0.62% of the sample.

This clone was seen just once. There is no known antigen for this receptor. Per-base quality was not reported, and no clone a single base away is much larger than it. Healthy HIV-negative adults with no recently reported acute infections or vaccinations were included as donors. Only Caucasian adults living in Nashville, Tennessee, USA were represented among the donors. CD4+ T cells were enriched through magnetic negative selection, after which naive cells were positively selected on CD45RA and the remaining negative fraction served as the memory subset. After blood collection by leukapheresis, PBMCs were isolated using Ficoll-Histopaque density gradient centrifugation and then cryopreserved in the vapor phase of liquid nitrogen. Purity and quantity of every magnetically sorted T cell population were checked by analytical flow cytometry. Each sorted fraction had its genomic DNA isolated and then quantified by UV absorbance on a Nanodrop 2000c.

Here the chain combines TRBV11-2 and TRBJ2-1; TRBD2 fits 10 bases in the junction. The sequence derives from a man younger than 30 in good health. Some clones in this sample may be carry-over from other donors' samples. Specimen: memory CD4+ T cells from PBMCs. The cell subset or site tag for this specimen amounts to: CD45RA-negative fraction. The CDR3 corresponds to CASTHTLLAGAGYNEQFF. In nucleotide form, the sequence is TGTGCCAGCACCCATACCCTCCTAGCGGGAGCAGGTTACAATGAGCAGTTCTTC.